The entry that follows covers one TCR beta chain sequence. The germline gives CDR1 SGHRS, CDR2 YFSETQ. The CDR3 has 14 residues. V was trimmed by 4 bases and J by 5 bases, leaving 15 bases between them. These data are taken from a study of blood T cell repertoires in COVID-19. Study in general: PBMCs, B-cell-depleted T cells, or T cells were the source of the cDNA or gDNA that made up the material.

In the study's own analysis: Using reference gene primer amplification, nucleated cell counts were estimated. Generated by immunoSEQ multiplex PCR, the TCRdb table keeps only in-frame clones and is missing some. The DNA was the basis for D and trimming; V, J and clone size are from that table. The data contain about 200,000 clones, roughly nine tenths of them singletons. The source material was peripheral blood. The clonotype comes from a woman aged 70-85 years with acute or convalescent COVID-19. The J gene is TRBJ2-5, the V gene TRBV5-1, with D possibly TRBD1 on 8 matching bases. The CDR3 nucleotides read TGCGCCAGCAGCGTAGGACAGGGAGGGGAGACCCAGTACTTC. Protein sequence: CASSVGQGGETQYF.